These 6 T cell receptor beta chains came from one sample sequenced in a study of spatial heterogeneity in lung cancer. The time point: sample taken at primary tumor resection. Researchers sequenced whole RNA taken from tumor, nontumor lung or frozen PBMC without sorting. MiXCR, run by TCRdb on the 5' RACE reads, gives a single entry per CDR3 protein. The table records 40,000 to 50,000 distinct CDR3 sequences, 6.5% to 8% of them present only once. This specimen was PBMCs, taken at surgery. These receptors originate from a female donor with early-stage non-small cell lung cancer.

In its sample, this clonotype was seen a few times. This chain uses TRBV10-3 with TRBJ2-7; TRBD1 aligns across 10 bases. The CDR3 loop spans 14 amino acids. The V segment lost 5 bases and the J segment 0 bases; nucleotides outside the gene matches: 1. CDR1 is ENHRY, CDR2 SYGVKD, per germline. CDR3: CAISRTGGSYEQYF. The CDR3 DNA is TGTGCCATCAGTAGGACAGGGGGCTCCTACGAGCAGTACTTC.

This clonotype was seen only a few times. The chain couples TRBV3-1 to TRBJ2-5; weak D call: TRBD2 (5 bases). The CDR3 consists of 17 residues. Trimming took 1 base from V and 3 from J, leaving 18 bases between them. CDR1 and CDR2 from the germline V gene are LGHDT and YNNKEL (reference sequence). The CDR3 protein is CASSQVVSSLGKETQYF. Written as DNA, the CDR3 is TGTGCCAGCAGCCAAGTCGTATCCAGTCTCGGGAAAGAGACCCAGTACTTC.

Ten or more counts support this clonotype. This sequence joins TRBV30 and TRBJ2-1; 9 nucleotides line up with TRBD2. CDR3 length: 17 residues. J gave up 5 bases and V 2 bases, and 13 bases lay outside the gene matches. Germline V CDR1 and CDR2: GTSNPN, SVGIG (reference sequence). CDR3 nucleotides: TGTGCCTGGAGTAACCTCCTAGCGCGGGGGGGGGACAATGAGCAGTTCTTC. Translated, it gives CAWSNLLARGGDNEQFF.

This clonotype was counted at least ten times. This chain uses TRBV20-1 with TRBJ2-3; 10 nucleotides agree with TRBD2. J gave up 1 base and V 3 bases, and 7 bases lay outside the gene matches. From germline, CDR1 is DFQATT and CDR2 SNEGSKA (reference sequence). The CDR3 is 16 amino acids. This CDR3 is CSASSTGTSGTDTQYF. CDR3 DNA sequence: TGCAGTGCTAGTTCTACCGGGACTAGCGGCACAGATACGCAGTATTTT.

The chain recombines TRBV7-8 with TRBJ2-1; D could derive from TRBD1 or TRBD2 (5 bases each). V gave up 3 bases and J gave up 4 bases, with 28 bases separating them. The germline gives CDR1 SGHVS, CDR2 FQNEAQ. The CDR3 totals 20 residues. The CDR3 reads CASSFTRRGGTQGRYNEQFF. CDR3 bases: TGTGCCAGCAGCTTCACTCGACGGGGTGGGACGCAGGGCAGGTACAATGAGCAGTTCTTC.

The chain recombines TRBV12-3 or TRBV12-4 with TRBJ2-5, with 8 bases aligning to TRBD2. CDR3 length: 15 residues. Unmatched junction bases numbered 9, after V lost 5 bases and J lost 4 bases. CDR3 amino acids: CASSPRSSGGETQYF. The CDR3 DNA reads TGTGCCAGCAGTCCGCGATCGAGCGGGGGAGAGACCCAGTACTTC.